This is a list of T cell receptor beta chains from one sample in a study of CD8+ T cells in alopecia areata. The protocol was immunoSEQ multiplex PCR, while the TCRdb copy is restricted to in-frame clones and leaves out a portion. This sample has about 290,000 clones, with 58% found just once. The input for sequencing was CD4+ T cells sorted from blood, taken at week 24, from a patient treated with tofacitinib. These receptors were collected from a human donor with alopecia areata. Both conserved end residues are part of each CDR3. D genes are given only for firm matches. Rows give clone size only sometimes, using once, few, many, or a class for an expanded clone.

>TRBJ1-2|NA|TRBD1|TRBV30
TGTGCCTGGAGTGCAGGGGGCGCAAGTGGCTACACCTTC
CAWSAGGASGYTF
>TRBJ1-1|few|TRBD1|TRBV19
TGTGCCAGTAAACCCGGGACAGGGAACACTGAAGCTTTCTTT
CASKPGTGNTEAFF
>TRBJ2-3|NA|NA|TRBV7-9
TGTGCCAGCAGCTTATCACAGAACACAGATACGCAGTATTTT
CASSLSQNTDTQYF
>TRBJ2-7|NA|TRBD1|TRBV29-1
TGCAGCGTTAACAGGGGCTCCTACGAGCAGTACTTC
CSVNRGSYEQYF
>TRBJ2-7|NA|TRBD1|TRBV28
TGTGCCAGTCTCCACAACACAGGGGGTCTCTACGAGCAGTACTTC
CASLHNTGGLYEQYF
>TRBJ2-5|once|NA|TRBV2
TGTGCCAGCAAAGAAGAGACCCAGTACTTC
CASKEETQYF
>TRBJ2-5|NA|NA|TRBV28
TGTGCCAGCAGTTGGGGGCCGTGGCAAGAGACCCAGTACTTC
CASSWGPWQETQYF
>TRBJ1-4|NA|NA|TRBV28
TGTGCCAGCAGCTTCCCGGGAGGTTCTGAAAAACTGTTTTTT
CASSFPGGSEKLFF
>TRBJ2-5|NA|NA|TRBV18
TGTGCCAGCTCACTCCAAGAGACCCAGTACTTC
CASSLQETQYF
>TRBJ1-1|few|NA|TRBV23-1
TGCGCCAGCAGTCAACGCAGACAGGACTTTGAAGCTTTCTTT
CASSQRRQDFEAFF
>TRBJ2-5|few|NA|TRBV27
TGTGCCAGCAGTTTAGGGGTGAGGGAGACCCAGTACTTC
CASSLGVRETQYF
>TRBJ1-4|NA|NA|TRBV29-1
TGCAGCGTTGAGGATAAACACCGGACGGGGTATGAAAAACTGTTTTTT
CSVEDKHRTGYEKLFF
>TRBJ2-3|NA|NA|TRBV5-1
TGCGCCAGCAGCCCGGGACGAGGCACAGATACGCAGTATTTT
CASSPGRGTDTQYF
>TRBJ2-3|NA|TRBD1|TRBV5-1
TGCGCCAGCAGCTTGGGTGCACAGGGGAGTCGGACAGATACGCAGTATTTT
CASSLGAQGSRTDTQYF
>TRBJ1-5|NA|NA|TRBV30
TGTGCCTGGAGTGTGGGCCAGGCCAGCAATCAGCCCCAGCATTTT
CAWSVGQASNQPQHF
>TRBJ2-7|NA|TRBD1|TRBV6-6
TGTGCCAGCAGTCAACCAAGGGGACAGTTTGCCCACGAGCAGTACTTC
CASSQPRGQFAHEQYF
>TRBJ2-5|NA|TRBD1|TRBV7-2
TGTGCCAGCAGCGGGGGACAGGGGGTGGCAGAGACCCAGTACTTC
CASSGGQGVAETQYF
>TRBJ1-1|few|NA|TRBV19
TGTGCCAGTAGGTGGGGACTCATGAACACTGAAGCTTTCTTT
CASRWGLMNTEAFF
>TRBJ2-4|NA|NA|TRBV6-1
TGTGCCGGGGGAGAACAGGGTAGCAAAAACATTCAGTACTTC
CAGGEQGSKNIQYF
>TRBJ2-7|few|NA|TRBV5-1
TGCGCCAGCAGCTTGGCCGTAGGGGCGGGGGAGCAGTACTTC
CASSLAVGAGEQYF
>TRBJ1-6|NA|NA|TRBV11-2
TGTGCCAGCAGCCCTAGGACAGACTATAATTCACCCCTCCACTTT
CASSPRTDYNSPLHF
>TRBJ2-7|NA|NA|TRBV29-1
TGCAGCGCCGCCTCTCGGGATGAGATCCACGAGCAGTACTTC
CSAASRDEIHEQYF
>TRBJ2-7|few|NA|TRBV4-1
TGCGCCAGCAGCCAAGATCCCTACTACGAGCAGTACTTC
CASSQDPYYEQYF
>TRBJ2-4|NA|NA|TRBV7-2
TGTGCCAGCAGTTTCCTGATACGGCAAGGCAAAAACATTCAGTACTTC
CASSFLIRQGKNIQYF
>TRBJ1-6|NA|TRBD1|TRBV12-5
TGTGCTAGTGGTTTCTCCCTAGACAGGGATAGTAATTCACCCCTCCACTTT
CASGFSLDRDSNSPLHF
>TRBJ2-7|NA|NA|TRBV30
TGTGCCTGGAGTGTCCCCACTTCGGAGCAGTACTTC
CAWSVPTSEQYF
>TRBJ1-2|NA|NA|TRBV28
TGTGCCAGCAGTTTCTCCCAAGGATATGGCTACACCTTC
CASSFSQGYGYTF
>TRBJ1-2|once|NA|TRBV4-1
TGCGCCAGCAGCCAAGGGCGCGCAGGGAATGGCTACACCTTC
CASSQGRAGNGYTF
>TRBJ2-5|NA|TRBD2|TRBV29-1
TGCAGCGTTGCCCTCCTTGCGGGGGGGCCTAAGACCCAGTACTTC
CSVALLAGGPKTQYF
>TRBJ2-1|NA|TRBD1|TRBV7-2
TGTGCCAGCAGTCCCAGCCGGGACAGGGGGCGCGAGCAGTTCTTC
CASSPSRDRGREQFF
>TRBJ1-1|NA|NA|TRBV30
TGTGCCTGGAGGGGGACGGTTTACACTGAAGCTTTCTTT
CAWRGTVYTEAFF
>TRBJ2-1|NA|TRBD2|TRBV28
TGTGCCAGCAGTTTATTGTGGGGGGGCTCCTACAATGAGCAGTTCTTC
CASSLLWGGSYNEQFF
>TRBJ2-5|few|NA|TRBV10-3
TGTGCCATCAGTGGCGGAGATCGAGAGACCCAGTACTTC
CAISGGDRETQYF
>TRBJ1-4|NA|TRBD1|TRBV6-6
TGTGCCAGCGGGACAGCCCATGAAAAACTGTTTTTT
CASGTAHEKLFF
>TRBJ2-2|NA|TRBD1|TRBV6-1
TGTGCCAGCAGTGAAACAGGGGCGAACACCGGGGAGCTGTTTTTT
CASSETGANTGELFF
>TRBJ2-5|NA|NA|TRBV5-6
TGTGCCAGCAGCTTGAGGGCAGGGCAAGAGACCCAGTACTTC
CASSLRAGQETQYF
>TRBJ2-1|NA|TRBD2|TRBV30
TGTGCCTGGAGTGGGGGACTAGCGGGCCTCAGTGAGCAGTTCTTC
CAWSGGLAGLSEQFF
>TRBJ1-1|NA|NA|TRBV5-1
TGCGCCAGCAGCTTTTCCAGGGATACTGAAGCTTTCTTT
CASSFSRDTEAFF
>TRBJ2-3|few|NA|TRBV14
TGTGCCAGCAGCGGATTATTCCCCCCAGATACGCAGTATTTT
CASSGLFPPDTQYF